This is a list of T cell receptor beta chains from one sample in a study of graft-versus-host responses after intestinal transplantation. TCRdb's table, derived via immunoSEQ multiplex PCR, lists solely in-frame clones and lacks some. The sample shows over 15,000 clones, around 40% of them seen only once. The starting material was alloreactive CD4+ T cells from a mixed lymphocyte reaction culture, obtained before transplantation. Receptors were obtained from a human patient who was an organ donor for intestinal transplantation. Each CDR3 is given with its conserved first and last residue. Each record gives: clone size, J gene, D gene, V gene, CDR3 DNA, CDR3 protein. D genes are given only for firm matches. The size entry is marked missing in some rows and otherwise reads once, few, many or a size class.

.,TRBJ2-5,TRBD1,TRBV23-1,TGCGCCAGCAGACCCCTGACAGGGGGCGCAAGAGGAGAGACCCAGTACTTC,CASRPLTGGARGETQYF
few,TRBJ2-1,TRBD2,TRBV29-1,TGCTGCGTTGAAGGCCTAGCGGGAGCCTACAATGAGCAGTTCTTC,CCVEGLAGAYNEQFF
.,TRBJ2-7,.,TRBV18,TGTGCCAGCTCACCACCGCTCCCCTACGAGCAGTACTTC,CASSPPLPYEQYF
once,TRBJ2-3,.,TRBV20-1,TGCAGTGCTAACCTCCATACGCAGTATTTT,CSANLHTQYF
few,TRBJ2-3,.,TRBV6-6,TGTGCCAGCAGTTACCAGGGCAGGAGGGGAGATACGCAGTATTTT,CASSYQGRRGDTQYF
.,TRBJ1-5,TRBD1,TRBV19,TGTGCCAGTAATATACAGGGGGCGCCCAATCAGCCCCAGCATTTT,CASNIQGAPNQPQHF
few,TRBJ2-3,.,TRBV5-1,TGCGCCAGCGGCAGAGGGGATATTGGCACAGATACGCAGTATTTT,CASGRGDIGTDTQYF
.,TRBJ1-4,.,TRBV28,TGTGCCAGCAGTTTTCGAACAGGGCCACTTGAAAAACTGTTTTTT,CASSFRTGPLEKLFF
.,TRBJ2-5,TRBD2,TRBV18,TGTGCCAGCTCACCTACGGGAGGCCAAGAGACCCAGTACTTC,CASSPTGGQETQYF
few,TRBJ2-7,TRBD2,TRBV2,TGTGCCAGCAGTCTGGGACTAGCGGGAGTCTACGAGCAGTACTTC,CASSLGLAGVYEQYF
.,TRBJ2-4,TRBD2,TRBV6-5,TGTGCCAGCAGTCTCGGGAGGAGGGGAGACATTCAGTACTTC,CASSLGRRGDIQYF
medium-sized,TRBJ2-7,TRBD2,TRBV18,TGTGCCAGCTCACCTACTAGCGGCTCCTACGAGCAGTACTTC,CASSPTSGSYEQYF
.,TRBJ1-1,.,TRBV6-6,TGTGCCAGCAGGAGTTGGGTCGCCGAGCTCACTGAAGCTTTCTTT,CASRSWVAELTEAFF
.,TRBJ2-1,TRBD2,TRBV11-2,TGTGCCAGCAGCTTTTCTAGCGGGAGGGCCATTAGCGATGAGCAGTTCTTC,CASSFSSGRAISDEQFF
.,TRBJ1-2,.,TRBV2,TGTGCCAGCAGTGAGCAGGGGTCGAATGGGGGCTATGGCTACACCTTC,CASSEQGSNGGYGYTF
.,TRBJ1-3,TRBD1,TRBV28,TGTGCCAGCATCCAAGGGGGCAGTGAAGCTGGAAACACCATATATTTT,CASIQGGSEAGNTIYF
few,TRBJ2-1,.,TRBV9,TGTGCCAGCAGCGTAGGTAGTTACACCTACAATGAGCAGTTCTTC,CASSVGSYTYNEQFF
.,TRBJ2-2,.,TRBV5-1,TGCGCCAGCAGTCTACTAGCTAGCACCGGGGAGCTGTTTTTT,CASSLLASTGELFF
.,TRBJ1-1,.,TRBV25-1,TGTGCCAGCAGACTCTCAGGGTTCGGCACTGAAGCTTTCTTT,CASRLSGFGTEAFF
few,TRBJ1-1,.,TRBV10-3,TGTGCCATCAGTATCCGGGACGGCTACACTGAAGCTTTCTTT,CAISIRDGYTEAFF
few,TRBJ2-1,TRBD1,TRBV6-5,TGTGCCAGCAGGCAGTGGGACAGGGACAATGAGCAGTTCTTC,CASRQWDRDNEQFF
.,TRBJ1-5,.,TRBV7-2,TGTGCCAGCAGCCCGGGCAGGGGTGGCAATCAGCCCCAGCATTTT,CASSPGRGGNQPQHF
.,TRBJ2-5,.,TRBV5-1,TGCGCCAGCAGCTTCGCGGGTCTCCAAGAGACCCAGTACTTC,CASSFAGLQETQYF
few,TRBJ2-3,.,TRBV7-9,TGTGCCAGCAGCTTAGTCGGGAGCTCGCACGGGGCAGATACGCAGTATTTT,CASSLVGSSHGADTQYF
few,TRBJ2-4,.,TRBV6-5,TGTGCCAGCAGTTACCACAGGGAGGTGGCCAAAAACATTCAGTACTTC,CASSYHREVAKNIQYF
once,TRBJ1-5,.,TRBV4-3,TGCGCCAGCAGCCAACGGGTGGAACAGCCCCAGCATTTT,CASSQRVEQPQHF
few,TRBJ2-2,TRBD2,TRBV11-3,TGTGCCAGCAGCTTACCACGGGGGGGCGGGGAGCTGTTTTTT,CASSLPRGGGELFF
.,TRBJ1-3,.,TRBV6-6,TGTGCCAGCAGTTACTCCGGGGATTCTGGAAACACCATATATTTT,CASSYSGDSGNTIYF
.,TRBJ1-1,.,TRBV9,TGTGCCAGCAGCGTAGGAATAAGGGACATGAACACTGAAGCTTTCTTT,CASSVGIRDMNTEAFF
medium-sized,TRBJ1-2,.,TRBV2,TGTGCCAGCAGTGCTCGGGCCGGCGGGGGCTACACCTTC,CASSARAGGGYTF
few,TRBJ1-1,.,TRBV6-5,TGTGCCAGCAGTTACACCGCAGGGTTCACTGAAGCTTTCTTT,CASSYTAGFTEAFF
few,TRBJ1-1,TRBD1,TRBV5-8,TGTGCCAGCAGCGGACAGGGCATGAACACTGAAGCTTTCTTT,CASSGQGMNTEAFF
few,TRBJ1-2,.,TRBV10-3,TGTGCCATCAGTGGGGGCCCGAGGGGCTATGGCTACACCTTC,CAISGGPRGYGYTF
.,TRBJ2-7,.,TRBV18,TGTGCCAGCTCACCGTCTGTCAGGGATGGAGGCTACGAGCAGTACTTC,CASSPSVRDGGYEQYF
.,TRBJ1-2,TRBD1,TRBV6-5,TGTGCCAGCAGTTGGACAGGGAACTATGGCTACACCTTC,CASSWTGNYGYTF
.,TRBJ2-3,TRBD1,TRBV5-1,TGCGCCAGCAGCCCGGGACAGGGGAGGGGTACGCAGTATTTT,CASSPGQGRGTQYF
few,TRBJ2-1,.,TRBV2,TGTGCCAGCAGTGAAGATAGGAGCTCCTACAATGAGCAGTTCTTC,CASSEDRSSYNEQFF
.,TRBJ1-2,.,TRBV10-3,TGTGCCATCAGTGAGTCGGAGGGTTTCAATGGCTACACCTTC,CAISESEGFNGYTF
.,TRBJ1-2,.,TRBV28,TGTGCCAGCAGTTTATGGGACTTCTATGGCTACACCTTC,CASSLWDFYGYTF
few,TRBJ2-7,TRBD2,TRBV7-2,TGTGCCAGCAGCCCGGGACTAGCGGGAGAAGTGTACGAGCAGTACTTC,CASSPGLAGEVYEQYF
.,TRBJ2-3,TRBD2,TRBV19,TGTGCCAGTACCCCACTAGCGGGGCACACAGATACGCAGTATTTT,CASTPLAGHTDTQYF
.,TRBJ2-5,TRBD2,TRBV9,TGTGCCAGCAGCGTAAGAGTCGGGCGGGAGGGCCAAGAGACCCAGTACTTC,CASSVRVGREGQETQYF
few,TRBJ2-7,TRBD2,TRBV19,TGTGCCAGTAGTAAAGGGACTAGCGGGAGCGAGCAGTACTTC,CASSKGTSGSEQYF
few,TRBJ2-2,TRBD2,TRBV27,TGTGCCAGCAGTTTATCAGGGGTAGCGGGAGTAGTCGGGGAGCTGTTTTTT,CASSLSGVAGVVGELFF
.,TRBJ1-1,.,TRBV7-8,TGTGCCAGCAGCTTAGTACAGGGGAACACTGAAGCTTTCTTT,CASSLVQGNTEAFF
.,TRBJ1-2,.,TRBV30,TGTGCCTGGGAGGCCGGGGTTGGCTACACCTTC,CAWEAGVGYTF
few,TRBJ2-3,.,TRBV10-3,TGTGCCATCAGTGAATCCGGATTCGATACGCAGTATTTT,CAISESGFDTQYF
few,TRBJ2-5,TRBD2,TRBV5-6,TGTGCCAGCAGCTTGGTTTCTAGCGGAGGGGAGACCCAGTACTTC,CASSLVSSGGETQYF
medium-sized,TRBJ1-2,.,TRBV6-1,TGTGCCAGCAGTGACCGGAGGGGCTATGGCTACACCTTC,CASSDRRGYGYTF
.,TRBJ1-2,.,TRBV11-3,TGTGCCAGCAGCTTAGCGGCCGGGTATGGCTACACCTTC,CASSLAAGYGYTF
few,TRBJ2-7,.,TRBV6-1,TGTGCCAGCAGTGAACAGGCAGTGGAGCAGTACTTC,CASSEQAVEQYF
once,TRBJ2-5,.,TRBV27,TGTGCCAGCAGGCTGGGGACGGGGTCCCAAGAGACCCAGTACTTC,CASRLGTGSQETQYF
.,TRBJ1-3,.,TRBV15,TGTGCCACCAGCAGAGGAATGGAGGGATCTGGAAACACCATATATTTT,CATSRGMEGSGNTIYF